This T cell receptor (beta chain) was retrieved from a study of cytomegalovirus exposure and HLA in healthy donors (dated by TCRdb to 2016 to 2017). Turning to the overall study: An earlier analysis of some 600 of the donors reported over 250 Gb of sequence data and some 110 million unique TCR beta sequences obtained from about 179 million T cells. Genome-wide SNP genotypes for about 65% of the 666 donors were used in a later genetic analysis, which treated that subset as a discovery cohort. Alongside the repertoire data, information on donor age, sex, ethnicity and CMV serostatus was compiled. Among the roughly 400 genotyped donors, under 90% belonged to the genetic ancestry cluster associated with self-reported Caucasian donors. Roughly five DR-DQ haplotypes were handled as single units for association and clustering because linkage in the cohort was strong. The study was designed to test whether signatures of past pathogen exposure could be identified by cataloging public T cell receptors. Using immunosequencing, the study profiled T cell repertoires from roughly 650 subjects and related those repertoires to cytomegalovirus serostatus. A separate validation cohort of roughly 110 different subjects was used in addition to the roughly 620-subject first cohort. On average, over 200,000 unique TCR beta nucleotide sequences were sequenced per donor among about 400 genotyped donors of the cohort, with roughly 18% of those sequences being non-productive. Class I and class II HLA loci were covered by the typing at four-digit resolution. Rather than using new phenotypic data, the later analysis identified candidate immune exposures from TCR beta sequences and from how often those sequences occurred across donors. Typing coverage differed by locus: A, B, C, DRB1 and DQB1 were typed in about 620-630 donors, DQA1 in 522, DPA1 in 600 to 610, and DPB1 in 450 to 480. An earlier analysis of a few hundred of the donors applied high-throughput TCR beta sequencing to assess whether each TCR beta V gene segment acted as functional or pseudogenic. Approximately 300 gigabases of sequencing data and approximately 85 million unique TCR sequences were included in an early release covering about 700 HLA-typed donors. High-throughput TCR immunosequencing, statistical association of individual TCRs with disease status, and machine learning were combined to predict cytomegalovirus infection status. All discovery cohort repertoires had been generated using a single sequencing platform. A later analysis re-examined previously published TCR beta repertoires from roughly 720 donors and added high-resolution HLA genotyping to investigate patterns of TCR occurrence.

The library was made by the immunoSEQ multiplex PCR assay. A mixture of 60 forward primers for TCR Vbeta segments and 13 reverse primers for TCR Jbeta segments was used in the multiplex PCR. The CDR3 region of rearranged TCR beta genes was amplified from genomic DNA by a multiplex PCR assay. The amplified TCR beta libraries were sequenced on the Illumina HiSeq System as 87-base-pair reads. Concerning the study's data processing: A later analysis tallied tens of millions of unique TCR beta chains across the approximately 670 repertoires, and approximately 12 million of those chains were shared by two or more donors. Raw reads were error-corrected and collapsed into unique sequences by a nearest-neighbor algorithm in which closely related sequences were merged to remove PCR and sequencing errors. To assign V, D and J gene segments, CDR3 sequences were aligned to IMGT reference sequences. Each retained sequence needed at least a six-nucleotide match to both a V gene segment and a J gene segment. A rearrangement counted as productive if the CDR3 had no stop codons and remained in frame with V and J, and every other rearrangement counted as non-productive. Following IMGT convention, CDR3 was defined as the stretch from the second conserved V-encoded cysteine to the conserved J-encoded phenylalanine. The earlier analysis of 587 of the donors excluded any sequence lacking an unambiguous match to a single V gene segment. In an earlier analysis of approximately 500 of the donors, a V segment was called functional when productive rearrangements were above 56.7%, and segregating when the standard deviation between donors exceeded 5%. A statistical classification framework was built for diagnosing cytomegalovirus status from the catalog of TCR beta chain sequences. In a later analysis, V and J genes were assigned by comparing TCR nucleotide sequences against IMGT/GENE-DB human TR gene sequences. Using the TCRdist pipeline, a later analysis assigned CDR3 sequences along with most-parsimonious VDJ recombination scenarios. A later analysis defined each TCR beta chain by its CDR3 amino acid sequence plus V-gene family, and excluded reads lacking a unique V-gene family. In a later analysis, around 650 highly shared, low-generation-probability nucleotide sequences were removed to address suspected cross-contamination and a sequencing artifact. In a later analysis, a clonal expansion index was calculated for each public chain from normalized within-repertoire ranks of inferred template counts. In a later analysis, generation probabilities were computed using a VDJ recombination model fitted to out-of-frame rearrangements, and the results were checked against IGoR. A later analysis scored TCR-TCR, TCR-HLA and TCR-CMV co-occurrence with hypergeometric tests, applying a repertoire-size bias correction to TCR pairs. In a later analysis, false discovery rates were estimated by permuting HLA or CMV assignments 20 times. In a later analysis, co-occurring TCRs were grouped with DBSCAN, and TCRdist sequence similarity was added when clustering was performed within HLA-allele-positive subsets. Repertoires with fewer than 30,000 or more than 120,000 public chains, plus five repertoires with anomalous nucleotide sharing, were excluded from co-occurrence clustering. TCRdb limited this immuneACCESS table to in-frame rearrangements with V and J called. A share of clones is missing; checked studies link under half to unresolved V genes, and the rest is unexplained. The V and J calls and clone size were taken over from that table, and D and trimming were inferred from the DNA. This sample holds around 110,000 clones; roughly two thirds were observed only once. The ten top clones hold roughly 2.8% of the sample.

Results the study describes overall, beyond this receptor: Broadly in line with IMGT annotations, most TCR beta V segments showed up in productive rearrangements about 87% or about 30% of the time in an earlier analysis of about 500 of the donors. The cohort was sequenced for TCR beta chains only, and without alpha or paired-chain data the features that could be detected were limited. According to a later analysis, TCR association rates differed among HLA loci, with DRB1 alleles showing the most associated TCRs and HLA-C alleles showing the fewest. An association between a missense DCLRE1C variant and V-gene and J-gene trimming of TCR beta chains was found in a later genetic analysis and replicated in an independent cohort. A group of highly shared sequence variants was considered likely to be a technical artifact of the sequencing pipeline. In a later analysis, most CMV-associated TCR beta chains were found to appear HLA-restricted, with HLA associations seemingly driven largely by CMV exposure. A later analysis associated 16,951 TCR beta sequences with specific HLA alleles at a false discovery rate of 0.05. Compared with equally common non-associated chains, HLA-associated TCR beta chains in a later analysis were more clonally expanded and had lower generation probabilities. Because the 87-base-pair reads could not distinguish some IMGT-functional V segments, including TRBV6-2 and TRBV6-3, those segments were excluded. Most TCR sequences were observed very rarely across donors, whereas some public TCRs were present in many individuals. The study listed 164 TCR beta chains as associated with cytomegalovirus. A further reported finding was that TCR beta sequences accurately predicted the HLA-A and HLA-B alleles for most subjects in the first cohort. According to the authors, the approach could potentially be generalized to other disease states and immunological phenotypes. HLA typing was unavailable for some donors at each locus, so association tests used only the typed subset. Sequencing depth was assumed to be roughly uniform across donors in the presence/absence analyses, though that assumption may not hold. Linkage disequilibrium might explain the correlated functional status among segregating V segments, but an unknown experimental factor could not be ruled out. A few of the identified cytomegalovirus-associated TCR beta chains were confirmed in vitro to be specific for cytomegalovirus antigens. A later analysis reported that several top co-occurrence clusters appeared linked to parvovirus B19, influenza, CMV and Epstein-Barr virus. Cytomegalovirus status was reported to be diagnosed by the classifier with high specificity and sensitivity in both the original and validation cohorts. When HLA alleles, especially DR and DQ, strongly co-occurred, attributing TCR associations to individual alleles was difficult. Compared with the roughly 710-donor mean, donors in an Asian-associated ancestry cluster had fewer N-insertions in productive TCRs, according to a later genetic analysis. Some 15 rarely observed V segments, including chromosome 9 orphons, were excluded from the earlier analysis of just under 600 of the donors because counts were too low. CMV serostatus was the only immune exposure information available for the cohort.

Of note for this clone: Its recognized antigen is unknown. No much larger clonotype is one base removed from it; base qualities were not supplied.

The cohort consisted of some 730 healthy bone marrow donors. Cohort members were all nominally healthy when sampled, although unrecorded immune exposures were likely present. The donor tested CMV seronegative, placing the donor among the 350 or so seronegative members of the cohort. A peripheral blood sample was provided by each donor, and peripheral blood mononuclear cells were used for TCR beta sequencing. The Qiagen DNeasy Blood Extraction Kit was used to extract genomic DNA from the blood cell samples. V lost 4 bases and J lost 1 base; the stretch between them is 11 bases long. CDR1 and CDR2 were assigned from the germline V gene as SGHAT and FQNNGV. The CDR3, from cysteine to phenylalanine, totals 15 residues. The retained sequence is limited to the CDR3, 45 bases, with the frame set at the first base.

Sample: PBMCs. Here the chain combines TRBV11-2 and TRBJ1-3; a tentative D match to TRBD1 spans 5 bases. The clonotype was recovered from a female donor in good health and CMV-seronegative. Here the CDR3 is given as CASSSRGVSGNTIYF. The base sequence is TGTGCCAGCAGCTCCCGGGGGGTTTCTGGAAACACCATATATTTT.